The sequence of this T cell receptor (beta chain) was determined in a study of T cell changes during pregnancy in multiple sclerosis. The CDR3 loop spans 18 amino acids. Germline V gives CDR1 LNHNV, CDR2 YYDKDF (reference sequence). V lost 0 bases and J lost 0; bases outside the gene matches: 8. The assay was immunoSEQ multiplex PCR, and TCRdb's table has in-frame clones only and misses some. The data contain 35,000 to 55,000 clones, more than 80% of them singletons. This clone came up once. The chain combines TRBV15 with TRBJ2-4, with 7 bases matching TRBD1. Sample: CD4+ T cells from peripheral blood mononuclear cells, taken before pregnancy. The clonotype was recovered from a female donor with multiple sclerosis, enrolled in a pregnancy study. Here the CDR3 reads CATSRDKGTEGAKNIQYF. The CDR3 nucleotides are TGTGCCACCAGCAGAGATAAGGGGACAGAAGGAGCCAAAAACATTCAGTACTTC.